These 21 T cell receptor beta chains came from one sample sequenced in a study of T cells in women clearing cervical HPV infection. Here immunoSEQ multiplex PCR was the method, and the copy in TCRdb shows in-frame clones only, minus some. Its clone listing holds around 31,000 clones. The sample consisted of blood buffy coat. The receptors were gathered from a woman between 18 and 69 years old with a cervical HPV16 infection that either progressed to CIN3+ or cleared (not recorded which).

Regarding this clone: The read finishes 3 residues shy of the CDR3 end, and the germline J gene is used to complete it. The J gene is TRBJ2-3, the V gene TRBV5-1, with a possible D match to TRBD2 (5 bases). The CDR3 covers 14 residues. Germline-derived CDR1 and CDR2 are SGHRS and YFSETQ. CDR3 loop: CASSLERLKETQYF. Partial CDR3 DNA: TGCGCCAGCAGCTTGGAGCGGCTGAAAGAGACG.

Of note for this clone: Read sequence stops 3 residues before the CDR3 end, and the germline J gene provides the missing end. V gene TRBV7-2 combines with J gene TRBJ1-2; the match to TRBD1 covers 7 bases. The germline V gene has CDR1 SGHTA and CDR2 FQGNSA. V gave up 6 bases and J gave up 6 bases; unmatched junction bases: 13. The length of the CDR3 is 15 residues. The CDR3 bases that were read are TGTGCCAGCAGATTTACCGGGACAGTTTTCGATGGC. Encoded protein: CASRFTGTVFDG. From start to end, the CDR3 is CASRFTGTVFDGYTF.

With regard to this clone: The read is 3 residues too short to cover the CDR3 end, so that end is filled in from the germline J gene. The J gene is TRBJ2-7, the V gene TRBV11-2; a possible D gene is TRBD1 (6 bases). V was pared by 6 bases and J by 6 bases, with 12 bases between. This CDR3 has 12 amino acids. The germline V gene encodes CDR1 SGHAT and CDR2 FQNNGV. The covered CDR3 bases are TGTGCCAGCAGTAAGACAGGTTTCGAG. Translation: CASSKTGFE. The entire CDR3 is CASSKTGFEQYF.

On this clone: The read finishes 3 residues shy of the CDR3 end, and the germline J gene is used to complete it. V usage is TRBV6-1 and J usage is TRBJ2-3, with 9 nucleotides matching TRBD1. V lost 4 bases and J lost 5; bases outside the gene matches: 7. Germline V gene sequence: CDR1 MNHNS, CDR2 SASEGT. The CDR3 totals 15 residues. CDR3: CASSGSQGAQDTQYF. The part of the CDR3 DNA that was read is TGTGCCAGCAGTGGGTCACAGGGGGCGCAAGATACG.

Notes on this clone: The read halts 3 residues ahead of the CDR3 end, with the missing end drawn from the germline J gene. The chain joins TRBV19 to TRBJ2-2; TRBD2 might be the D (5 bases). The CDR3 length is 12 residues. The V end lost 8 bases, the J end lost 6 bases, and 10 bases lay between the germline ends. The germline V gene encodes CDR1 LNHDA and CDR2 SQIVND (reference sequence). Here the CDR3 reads CASALASGELFF. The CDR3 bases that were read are TGTGCCAGTGCTCTAGCTTCCGGGGAG.

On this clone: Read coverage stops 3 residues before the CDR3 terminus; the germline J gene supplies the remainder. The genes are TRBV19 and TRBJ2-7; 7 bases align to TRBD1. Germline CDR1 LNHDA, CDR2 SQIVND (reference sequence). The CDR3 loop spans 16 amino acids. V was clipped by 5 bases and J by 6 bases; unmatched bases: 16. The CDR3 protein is CASSHERVSTGPEQYF. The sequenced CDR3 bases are TGTGCCAGTAGTCACGAAAGGGTATCGACAGGGCCCGAG.

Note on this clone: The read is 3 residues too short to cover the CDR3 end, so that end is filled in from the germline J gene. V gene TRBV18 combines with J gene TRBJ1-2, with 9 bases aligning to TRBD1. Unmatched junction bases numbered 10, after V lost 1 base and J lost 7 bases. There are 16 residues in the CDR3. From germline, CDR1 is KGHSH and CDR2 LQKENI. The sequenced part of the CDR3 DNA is TGTGCCAGCTCACCACGATCGGACAGGGGATACGGTGGC. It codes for CASSPRSDRGYGG. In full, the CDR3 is CASSPRSDRGYGGYTF. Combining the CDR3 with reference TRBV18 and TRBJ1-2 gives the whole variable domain NAGVMQNPRHLVRRRGQEARLRCSPMKGHSHVYWYRQLPEEGLKFMVYLQKENIIDESGMPKERFSAEFPKEGPSILRIQQVVRGDSAAYFCASSPRSDRGYGGYTFGSGTRLTVV.

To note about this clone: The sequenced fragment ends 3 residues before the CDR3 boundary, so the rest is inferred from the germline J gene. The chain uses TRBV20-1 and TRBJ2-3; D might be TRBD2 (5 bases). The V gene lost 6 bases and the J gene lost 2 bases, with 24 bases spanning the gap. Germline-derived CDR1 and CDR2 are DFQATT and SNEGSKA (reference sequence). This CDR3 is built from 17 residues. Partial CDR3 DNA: TGCAGTGCCCCGACCCCGACTACGGCGGGTTTCACAGATACG. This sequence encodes CSAPTPTTAGFTDT. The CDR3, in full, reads CSAPTPTTAGFTDTQYF.

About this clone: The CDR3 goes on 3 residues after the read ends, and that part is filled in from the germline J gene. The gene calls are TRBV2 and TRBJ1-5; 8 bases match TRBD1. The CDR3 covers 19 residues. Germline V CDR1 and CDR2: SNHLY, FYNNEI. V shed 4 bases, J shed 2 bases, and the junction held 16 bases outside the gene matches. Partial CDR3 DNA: TGTGCCAGCAGTGTTTATGGGGATCAGGGGGCCGATGGCAATCAGCCC. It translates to CASSVYGDQGADGNQP. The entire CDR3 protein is CASSVYGDQGADGNQPQHF.

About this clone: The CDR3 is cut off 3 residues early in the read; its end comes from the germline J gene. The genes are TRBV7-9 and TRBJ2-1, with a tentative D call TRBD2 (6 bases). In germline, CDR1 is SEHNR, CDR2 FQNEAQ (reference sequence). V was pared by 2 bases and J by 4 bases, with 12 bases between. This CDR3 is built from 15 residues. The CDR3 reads CASSLWGGEYNEQFF. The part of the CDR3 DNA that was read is TGTGCCAGCAGCTTATGGGGCGGGGAGTACAATGAG.

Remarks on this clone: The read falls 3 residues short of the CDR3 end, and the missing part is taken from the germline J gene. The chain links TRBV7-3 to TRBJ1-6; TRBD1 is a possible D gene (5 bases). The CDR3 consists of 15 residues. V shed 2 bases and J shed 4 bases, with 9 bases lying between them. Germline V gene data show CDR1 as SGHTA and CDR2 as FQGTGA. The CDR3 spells CASSLQGGYNSPLHF. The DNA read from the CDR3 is TGTGCCAGCAGCTTACAGGGAGGTTATAATTCACCC. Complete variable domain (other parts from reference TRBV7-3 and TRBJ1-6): GAGVSQTPSNKVTEKGKYVELRCDPISGHTALYWYRQSLGQGPEFLIYFQGTGAADDSGLPNDRFFAVRPEGSVSTLKIQRTERGDSAVYLCASSLQGGYNSPLHFGNGTRLTVT.

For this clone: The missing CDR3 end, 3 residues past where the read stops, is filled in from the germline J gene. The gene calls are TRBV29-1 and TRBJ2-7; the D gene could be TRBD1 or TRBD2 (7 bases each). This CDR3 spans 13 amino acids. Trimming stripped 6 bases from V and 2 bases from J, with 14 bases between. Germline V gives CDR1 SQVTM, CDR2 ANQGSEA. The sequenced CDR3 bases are TGCAGCGTGGGGGAGGGGGCCCCCTACGAG. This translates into CSVGEGAPYE. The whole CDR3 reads CSVGEGAPYEQYF.

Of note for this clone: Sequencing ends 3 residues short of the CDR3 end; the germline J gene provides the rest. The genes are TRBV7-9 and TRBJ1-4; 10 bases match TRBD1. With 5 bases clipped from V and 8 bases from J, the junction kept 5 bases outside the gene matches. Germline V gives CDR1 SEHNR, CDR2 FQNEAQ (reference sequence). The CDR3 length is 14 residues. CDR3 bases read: TGTGCCAGCAGCGCCGGGACAGGGGCCGAAAAA. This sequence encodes CASSAGTGAEK. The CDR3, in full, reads CASSAGTGAEKLFF.

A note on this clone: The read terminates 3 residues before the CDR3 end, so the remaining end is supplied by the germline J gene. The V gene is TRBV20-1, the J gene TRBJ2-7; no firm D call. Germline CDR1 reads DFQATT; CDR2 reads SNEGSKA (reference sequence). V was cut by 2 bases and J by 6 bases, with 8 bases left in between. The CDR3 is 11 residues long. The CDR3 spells CSARLVGEQYF. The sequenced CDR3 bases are TGCAGTGCTAGACTAGTCGGCGAG.

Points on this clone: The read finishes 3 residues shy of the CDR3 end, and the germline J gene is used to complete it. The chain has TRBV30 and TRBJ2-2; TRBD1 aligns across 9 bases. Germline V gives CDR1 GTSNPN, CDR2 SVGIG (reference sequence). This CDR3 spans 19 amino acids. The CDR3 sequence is CAWSVLMWTGEVGANVLFF. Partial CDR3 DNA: TGTGCCTGGAGTGTACTAATGTGGACAGGGGAGGTTGGGGCCAACGTG.

CDR3 residues: CASSPSLADLIDDYTF. The CDR3 DNA, read in part, is TGTGCCAGCTCACCGTCACTAGCGGACCTTATAGATGAC. V and J are TRBV18 and TRBJ1-2; D not resolved. The CDR3 extends 3 residues past the end of the read, so its final part is completed from the germline J gene. The germline V gene has CDR1 KGHSH and CDR2 LQKENI. CDR3 length equals 16 residues.

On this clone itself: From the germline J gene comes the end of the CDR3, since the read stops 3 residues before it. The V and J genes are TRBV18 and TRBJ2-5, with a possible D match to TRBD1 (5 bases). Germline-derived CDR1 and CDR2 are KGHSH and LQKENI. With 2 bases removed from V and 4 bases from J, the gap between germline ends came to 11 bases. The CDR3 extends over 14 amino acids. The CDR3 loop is CASSPLGVRETQYF. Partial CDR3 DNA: TGTGCCAGCTCACCATTAGGGGTAAGAGAGACC.

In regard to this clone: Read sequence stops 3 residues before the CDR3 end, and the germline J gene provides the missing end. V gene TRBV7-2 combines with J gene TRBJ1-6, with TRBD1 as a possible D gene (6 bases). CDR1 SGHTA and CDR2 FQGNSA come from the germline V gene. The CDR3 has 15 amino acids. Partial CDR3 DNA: TGTGCCAGCAGCTACCTCTACGGGACACCCATCCCC. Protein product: CASSYLYGTPIP. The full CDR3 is CASSYLYGTPIPLHF.

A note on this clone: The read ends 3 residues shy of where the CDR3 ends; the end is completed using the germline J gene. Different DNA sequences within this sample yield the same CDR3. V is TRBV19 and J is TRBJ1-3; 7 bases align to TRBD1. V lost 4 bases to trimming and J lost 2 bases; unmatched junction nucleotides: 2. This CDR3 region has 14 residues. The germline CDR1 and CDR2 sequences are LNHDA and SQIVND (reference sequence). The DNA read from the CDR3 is TGTGCCAGTAGTACCGGACAGGCTGGAAACACC. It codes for CASSTGQAGNT. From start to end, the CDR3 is CASSTGQAGNTIYF.

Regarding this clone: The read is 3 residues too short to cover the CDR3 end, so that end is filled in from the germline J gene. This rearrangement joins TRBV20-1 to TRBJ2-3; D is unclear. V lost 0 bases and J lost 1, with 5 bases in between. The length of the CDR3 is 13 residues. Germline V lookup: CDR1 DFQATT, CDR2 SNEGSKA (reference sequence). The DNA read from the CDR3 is TGCAGTGCTAGAGATCCTGGCACAGATACG. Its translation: CSARDPGTDT. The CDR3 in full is CSARDPGTDTQYF.

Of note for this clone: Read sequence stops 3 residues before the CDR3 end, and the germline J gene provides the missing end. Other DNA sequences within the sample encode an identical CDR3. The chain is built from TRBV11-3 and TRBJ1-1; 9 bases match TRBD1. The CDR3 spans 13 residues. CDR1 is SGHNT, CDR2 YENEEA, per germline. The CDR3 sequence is CASQDRGSAEAFF. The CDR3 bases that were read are TGTGCTAGCCAAGACAGGGGGTCCGCTGAA.